The source of this TCR beta chain is a study of OX40 agonist ivuxolimab in advanced cancers. Profiled with immunoSEQ multiplex PCR; TCRdb holds only in-frame clones, not every one. The table has some 31,000 clones, approximately 89% seen once. The CDR3 has 16 amino acids. The germline V gene has CDR1 SGHVS and CDR2 FNYEAQ. With 5 bases clipped from V and 6 bases from J, the junction kept 11 bases outside the gene matches. This chain uses TRBV7-6 with TRBJ2-2; 8 positions agree with TRBD1. The sample in question was CD4+ or CD8+ T cells sorted from blood, obtained in a trial of the OX40 agonist ivuxolimab. The receptor comes from an adult with an advanced solid tumor such as melanoma, head and neck, liver or kidney cancer. The CDR3 DNA follows: TGTGCCAGCAGCCCCAGATCTGGGACAGGCCCCGGGGAGCTGTTTTTT. As protein: CASSPRSGTGPGELFF.